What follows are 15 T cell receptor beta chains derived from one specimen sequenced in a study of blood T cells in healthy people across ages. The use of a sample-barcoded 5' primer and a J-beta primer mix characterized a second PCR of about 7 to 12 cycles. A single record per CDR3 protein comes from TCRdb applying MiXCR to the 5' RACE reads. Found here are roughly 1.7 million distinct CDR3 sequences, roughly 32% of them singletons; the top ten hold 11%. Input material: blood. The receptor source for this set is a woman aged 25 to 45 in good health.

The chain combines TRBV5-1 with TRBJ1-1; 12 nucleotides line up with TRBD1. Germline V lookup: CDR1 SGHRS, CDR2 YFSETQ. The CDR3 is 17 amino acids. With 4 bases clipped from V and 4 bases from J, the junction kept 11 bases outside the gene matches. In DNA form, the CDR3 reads TGCGCCAGCAGCCCCCGGGACAGGGGGCTGTCGGGCACTGAAGCTTTCTTT. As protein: CASSPRDRGLSGTEAFF.

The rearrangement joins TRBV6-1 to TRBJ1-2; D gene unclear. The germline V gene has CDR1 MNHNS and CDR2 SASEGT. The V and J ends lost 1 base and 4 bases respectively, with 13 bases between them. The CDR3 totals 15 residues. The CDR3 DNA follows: TGTGCCAGCAGTGAAGACCGGGCCGCCTTCTATGGCTACACCTTC. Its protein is CASSEDRAAFYGYTF.

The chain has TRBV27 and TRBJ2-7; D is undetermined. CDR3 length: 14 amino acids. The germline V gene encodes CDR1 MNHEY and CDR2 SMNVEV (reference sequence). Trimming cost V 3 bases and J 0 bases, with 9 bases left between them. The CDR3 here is CASSFSSSSYEQYF. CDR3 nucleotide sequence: TGTGCCAGCAGTTTTTCCTCAAGCTCCTACGAGCAGTACTTC.

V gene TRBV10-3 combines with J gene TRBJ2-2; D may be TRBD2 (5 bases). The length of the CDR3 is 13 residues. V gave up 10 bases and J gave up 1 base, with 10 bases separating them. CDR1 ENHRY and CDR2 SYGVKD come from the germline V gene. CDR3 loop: CATGKGNTGELFF. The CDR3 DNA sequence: TGTGCCACGGGGAAGGGGAACACCGGGGAGCTGTTTTTT.

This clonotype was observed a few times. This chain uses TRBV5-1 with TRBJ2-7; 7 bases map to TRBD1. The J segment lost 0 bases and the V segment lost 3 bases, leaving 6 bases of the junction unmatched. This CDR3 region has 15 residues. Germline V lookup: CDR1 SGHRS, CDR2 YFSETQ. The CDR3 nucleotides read TGCGCCAGCAGCTCCATCCGGGACAGCTCCTACGAGCAGTACTTC. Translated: CASSSIRDSSYEQYF.

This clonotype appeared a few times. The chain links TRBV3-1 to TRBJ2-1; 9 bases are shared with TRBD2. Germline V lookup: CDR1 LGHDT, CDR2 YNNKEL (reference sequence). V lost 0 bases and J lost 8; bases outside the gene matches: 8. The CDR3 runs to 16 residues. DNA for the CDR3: TGTGCCAGCAGCCAAGAAAGACTAGCGGCTGTCTATGAGCAGTTCTTC. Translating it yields CASSQERLAAVYEQFF.

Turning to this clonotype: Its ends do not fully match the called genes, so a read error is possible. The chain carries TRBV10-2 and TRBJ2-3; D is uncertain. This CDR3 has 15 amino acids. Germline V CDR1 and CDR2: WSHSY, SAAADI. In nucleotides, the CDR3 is TGCGACAGCAGTGACCCCTCTTTGGGCGCAGATACGCAGTATTTT. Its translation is CDSSDPSLGADTQYF.

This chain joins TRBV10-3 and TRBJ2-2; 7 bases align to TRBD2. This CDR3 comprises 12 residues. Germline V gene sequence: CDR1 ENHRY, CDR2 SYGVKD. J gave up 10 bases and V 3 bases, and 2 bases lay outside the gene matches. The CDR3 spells CAISEGREELFF. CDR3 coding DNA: TGTGCCATCAGTGAAGGGAGGGAGGAGCTGTTTTTT.

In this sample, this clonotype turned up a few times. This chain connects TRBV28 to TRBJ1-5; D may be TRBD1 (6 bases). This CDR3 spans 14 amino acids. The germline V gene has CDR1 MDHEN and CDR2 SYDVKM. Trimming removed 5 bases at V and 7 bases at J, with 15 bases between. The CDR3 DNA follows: TGTGCCAGCAGTCCTTACAGGGTAGACCAGCCCCAGCATTTT. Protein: CASSPYRVDQPQHF.

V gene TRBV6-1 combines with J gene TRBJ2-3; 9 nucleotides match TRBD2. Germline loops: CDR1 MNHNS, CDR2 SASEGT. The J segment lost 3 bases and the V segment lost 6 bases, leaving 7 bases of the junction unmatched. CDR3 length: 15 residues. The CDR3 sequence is CASRLASGATDTQYF. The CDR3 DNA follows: TGTGCCAGCAGGCTAGCTAGCGGGGCTACAGATACGCAGTATTTT.

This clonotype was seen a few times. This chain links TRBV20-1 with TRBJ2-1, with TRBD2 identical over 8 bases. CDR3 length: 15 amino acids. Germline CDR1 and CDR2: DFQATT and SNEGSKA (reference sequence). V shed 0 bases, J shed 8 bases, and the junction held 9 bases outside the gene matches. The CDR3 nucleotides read TGCAGTGCTAGAGATCTAAGCGGGAGAGGTGATGAGCAGTTCTTC. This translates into CSARDLSGRGDEQFF.

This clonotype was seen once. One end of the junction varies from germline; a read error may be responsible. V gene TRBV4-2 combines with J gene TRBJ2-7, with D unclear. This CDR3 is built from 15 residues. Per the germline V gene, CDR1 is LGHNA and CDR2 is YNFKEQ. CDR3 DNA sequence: TGTGCCAGCAACCAAGATCGGCTGAGCTCCTACGAGCAGTACTTC. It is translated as CASNQDRLSSYEQYF.

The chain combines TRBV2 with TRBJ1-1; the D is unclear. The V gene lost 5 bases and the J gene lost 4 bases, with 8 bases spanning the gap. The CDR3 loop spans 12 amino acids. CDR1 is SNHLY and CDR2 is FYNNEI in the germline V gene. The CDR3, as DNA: TGTGCCAGCAGTAGAAGGTCCACTGAAGCTTTCTTT. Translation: CASSRRSTEAFF.

The CDR3 protein is CASSRRDSRQGGYTF. The CDR3 DNA reads TGTGCCAGCAGTCGACGGGACAGTCGGCAGGGAGGCTACACCTTC. The J gene is TRBJ1-2, the V gene TRBV6-2 or TRBV6-3; 7 positions agree with TRBD1. J lost 8 bases, V lost 5 bases, and 14 bases had no gene match. Per germline, CDR1 MNHEY and CDR2 SVGEGT. The CDR3 runs to 15 residues.

The CDR3 DNA reads as TGTGCCACCAGCAGAGATCTAGCTGGTTTAGATACGCAGTATTTT. It encodes CATSRDLAGLDTQYF. This rearrangement joins TRBV15 to TRBJ2-3; possible D gene TRBD2, 5 bases. The CDR3 consists of 15 residues. Trimming took off 0 bases at V and 5 bases at J, with 12 bases between the two ends. Per germline, CDR1 LNHNV and CDR2 YYDKDF (reference sequence).